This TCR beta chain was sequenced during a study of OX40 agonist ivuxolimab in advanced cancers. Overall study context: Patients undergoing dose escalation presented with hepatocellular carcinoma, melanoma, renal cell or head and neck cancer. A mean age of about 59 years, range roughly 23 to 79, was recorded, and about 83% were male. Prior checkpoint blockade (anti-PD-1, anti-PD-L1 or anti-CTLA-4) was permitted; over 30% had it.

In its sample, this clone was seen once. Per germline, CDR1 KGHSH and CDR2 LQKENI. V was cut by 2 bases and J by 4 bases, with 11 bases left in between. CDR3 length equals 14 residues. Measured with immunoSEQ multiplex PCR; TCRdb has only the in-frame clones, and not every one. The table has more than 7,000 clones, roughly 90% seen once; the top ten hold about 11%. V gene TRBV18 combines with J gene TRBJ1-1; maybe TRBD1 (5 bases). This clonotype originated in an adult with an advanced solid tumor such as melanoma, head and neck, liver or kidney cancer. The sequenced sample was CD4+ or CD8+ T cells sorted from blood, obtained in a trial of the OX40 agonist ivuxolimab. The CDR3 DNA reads TGTGCCAGCTCACCAAGGCAGGGTGGCACTGAAGCTTTCTTT. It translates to CASSPRQGGTEAFF.